Reported below is one TCR beta chain. Negative isolation was used for CD8+ and CD4+ T cells, and FACS enrichment was applied to TEMRA cells. Random hexamers were used to reverse transcribe 0.5 to 1 ug of RNA. TCRdb itself ran the immunoSEQ multiplex PCR reads through MiXCR, one entry per CDR3 protein. The sample records 330,000 or so distinct CDR3 sequences, roughly 85% being singletons. The sample is drawn from a study of CD8 T cells in Susac syndrome. The CDR3 runs to 12 residues. Per the germline V gene, CDR1 is LNHNV and CDR2 is YYDKDF (reference sequence). The V gene lost 5 bases and the J gene lost 3 bases, with 8 bases spanning the gap.

The sequence derives from a human donor with multiple sclerosis. The sample consisted of CD8+ T cells from PBMCs. The chain uses TRBV15 and TRBJ2-7; a possible D gene is TRBD2 (5 bases). This CDR3 is CATSAAGYEQYF. CDR3 nucleotide sequence: TGTGCCACCAGCGCGGCGGGCTACGAGCAGTACTTC.